This T cell receptor beta chain was recorded in a study of shared clonotypes between healthy human individuals. Background on the study: Each donor's CD8 memory used one plate, CD8 naive two, each CD4 subset three.

A CD45RA+ naive subset and a CD45RA-negative memory subset were split from CD4+ cells. Study conclusions and caveats: Some naive CD4 clonotypes, around 4.9%, turned up in common across several donors.

A remark on this clone: What it binds is unknown.

Generated by immunoSEQ multiplex PCR, the TCRdb table keeps only in-frame clones and is missing some. The table has around 1.4 million clones, about 98.5% seen once; the top ten hold approximately 0.4%. V shed 6 bases and J shed 4 bases, with 19 bases lying between them. The CDR3 extends over 16 amino acids. Per germline, CDR1 SGHTA and CDR2 FQGNSA. The genes are TRBV7-2 and TRBJ2-1, with a possible D match to TRBD2 (5 bases). Sequencing was performed on naive CD4+ T cells sorted from blood. The subset here: CD45RA+ positively selected. The sequence was collected from a man aged 30-40 years in good health. The CDR3 DNA reads TGTGCCAGCAGTAGGAGTGGAGGAGGTGGATACAATGAGCAGTTCTTC. Translated, it gives CASSRSGGGGYNEQFF.